The 9 T cell receptor beta chains in this list originate from one sample, sequenced in a study of identical twins. TCRdb fed the 5' RACE reads into MiXCR, producing one record per CDR3 protein. Here the sample spans some 600,000 distinct CDR3 sequences, 7.1% being singletons. The data also belong to a second study, concerning yellow fever vaccine responses in identical twins.

The material sequenced was PBMCs. The receptors were gathered from a woman younger than 30 in good health.

There are many counts of this clonotype. V and J are TRBV2 and TRBJ2-3; TRBD1 matches 10 bases. The V gene's germline CDR1 is SNHLY and CDR2 FYNNEI. There are 16 residues in the CDR3. The V segment lost 5 bases and the J segment 3 bases; nucleotides outside the gene matches: 8. The CDR3 sequence: CASSRPGQGLTDTQYF. Written as DNA, the CDR3 is TGTGCCAGCAGTCGACCGGGACAGGGGTTGACAGATACGCAGTATTTT.

The rearrangement joins TRBV27 to TRBJ2-3; 8 bases fit TRBD2. CDR1 MNHEY and CDR2 SMNVEV come from the germline V gene (reference sequence). With V trimmed by 5 bases and J by 4 bases, 5 bases remained unmatched. The CDR3 totals 14 residues. CDR3: CASSPRGRPDTQYF. For the CDR3, the DNA is TGTGCCAGCAGTCCCCGCGGGAGGCCAGATACGCAGTATTTT.

This chain joins TRBV7-9 and TRBJ1-1, with D unresolved. V lost 3 bases and J 11 bases, leaving 16 bases between the germline ends. This CDR3 has 13 amino acids. CDR1 is SEHNR, CDR2 FQNEAQ, per germline (reference sequence). The CDR3 reads CASSLNKALDAFF. In nucleotides, the CDR3 is TGTGCCAGCAGCTTGAACAAGGCCCTCGACGCTTTCTTT.

This clonotype was picked up a small number of times. The chain has TRBV4-1 and TRBJ2-2; a weak D match, TRBD2 (6 bases). The CDR3 is 16 amino acids. The V gene lost 0 bases and the J gene lost 4 bases, with 12 bases spanning the gap. Germline loops: CDR1 MGHRA, CDR2 YSYEKL. The chain's CDR3 is CASSQDAGRTTGELFF. CDR3 sequence (DNA): TGCGCCAGCAGCCAAGATGCCGGGAGAACCACCGGGGAGCTGTTTTTT.

This clonotype was counted many times. The chain uses TRBV12-3 or TRBV12-4 and TRBJ2-2; TRBD2 might be the D (5 bases). The CDR3 has 13 amino acids. V was clipped by 5 bases and J by 6 bases, with 10 bases between them. The CDR3 loop reads CASSPQEAGELFF. CDR3 nucleotides: TGTGCCAGCAGTCCTCAGGAGGCCGGGGAGCTGTTTTTT.

This clonotype has at least ten counts. The gene calls are TRBV7-9 and TRBJ2-7; 9 positions agree with TRBD2. In germline, CDR1 is SEHNR, CDR2 FQNEAQ (reference sequence). V trimming: 3 bases; J trimming: 6 bases; junction bases outside the gene matches: 9. The CDR3 loop spans 15 amino acids. CDR3 bases: TGTGCCAGCAGCTTTTCTAGCGGGATAGCCAGCGAGCAGTACTTC. This translates into CASSFSSGIASEQYF.

The chain couples TRBV7-2 to TRBJ1-5; TRBD1 aligns across 9 bases. V shed 2 bases and J 4 bases; nucleotides not matched to a gene: 6. The germline CDR1 and CDR2 sequences are SGHTA and FQGNSA. The CDR3 loop spans 16 amino acids. The CDR3 sequence: CASSLLRDRVNQPQHF. The CDR3, as DNA: TGTGCCAGCAGCTTACTTCGGGACAGGGTGAATCAGCCCCAGCATTTT.

The chain combines TRBV7-8 with TRBJ1-6, with D tentatively TRBD1 (6 bases). Germline CDR1 and CDR2: SGHVS and FQNEAQ. Trimming left V 5 bases short and J 6 bases short, with 14 bases between. This CDR3 spans 15 amino acids. The DNA for the CDR3 is TGTGCCAGCAGCCGACAGGTCGAGGGTAATTCACCCCTCCACTTT. This codes for CASSRQVEGNSPLHF. The full variable domain, its missing parts supplied by reference TRBV7-8 and TRBJ1-6, is GAGVSQSPRYKVAKRGQDVALRCDPISGHVSLFWYQQALGQGPEFLTYFQNEAQLDKSGLPSDRFFAERPEGSVSTLKIQRTQQEDSAVYLCASSRQVEGNSPLHFGNGTRLTVT.

This clonotype appeared a few times. The CDR3 coding sequence is TGTGCCAGCAGTTTAATGGGTAGGGAGACCCAGTACTTC. Translating gives CASSLMGRETQYF. The gene calls are TRBV27 and TRBJ2-5, with no clear D. V was pared by 2 bases and J by 5 bases, with 9 bases between. This CDR3 is 13 amino acids long. The V gene's germline CDR1 is MNHEY and CDR2 SMNVEV (reference sequence).